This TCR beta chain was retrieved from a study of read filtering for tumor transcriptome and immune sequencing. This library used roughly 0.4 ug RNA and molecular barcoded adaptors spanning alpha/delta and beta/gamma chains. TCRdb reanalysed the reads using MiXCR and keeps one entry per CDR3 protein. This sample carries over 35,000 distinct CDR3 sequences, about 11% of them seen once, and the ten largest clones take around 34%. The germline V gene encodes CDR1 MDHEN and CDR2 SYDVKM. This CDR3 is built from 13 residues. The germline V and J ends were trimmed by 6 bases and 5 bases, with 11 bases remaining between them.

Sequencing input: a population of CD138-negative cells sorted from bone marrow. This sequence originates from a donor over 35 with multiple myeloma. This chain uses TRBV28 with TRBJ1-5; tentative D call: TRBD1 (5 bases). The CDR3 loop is CASRPQGHQPQHF. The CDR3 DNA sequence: TGTGCCAGCAGACCTCAGGGTCATCAGCCCCAGCATTTT.